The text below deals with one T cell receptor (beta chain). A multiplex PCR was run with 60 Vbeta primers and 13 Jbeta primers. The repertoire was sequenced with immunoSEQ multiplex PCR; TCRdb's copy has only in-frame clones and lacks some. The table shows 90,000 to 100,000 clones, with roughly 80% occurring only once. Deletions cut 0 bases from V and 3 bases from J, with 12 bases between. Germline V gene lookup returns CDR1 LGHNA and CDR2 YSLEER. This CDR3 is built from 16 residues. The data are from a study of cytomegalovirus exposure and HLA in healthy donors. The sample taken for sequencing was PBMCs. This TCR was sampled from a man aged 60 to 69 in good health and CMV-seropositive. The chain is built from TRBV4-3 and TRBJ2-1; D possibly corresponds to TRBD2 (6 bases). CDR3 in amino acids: CASSQDRRGLYNEQFF. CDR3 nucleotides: TGCGCCAGCAGCCAAGATCGTCGGGGACTCTACAATGAGCAGTTCTTC.